The subject of this entry is one T cell receptor beta chain. The sample originates from a study of blood T cell repertoires in COVID-19. Clones were read by immunoSEQ multiplex PCR, and TCRdb kept only the in-frame ones, dropping some. The data contain about 240,000 clones, roughly 87% of them singletons. Trimming took off 5 bases at V and 1 base at J, with 8 bases between the two ends. Per the germline V gene, CDR1 is LNHDA and CDR2 is SQIVND (reference sequence). The CDR3 contains 13 residues. The chain uses TRBV19 and TRBJ1-1, with D hard to call. The receptor's source is a man aged 55 to 70 who had recovered from COVID-19. The specimen sequenced was peripheral blood. CDR3: CASSLRGNTEAFF. The DNA of the CDR3 is TGTGCCAGTAGTCTTCGGGGGAACACTGAAGCTTTCTTT.